The 11 T cell receptor beta chains below were found in one sample sequenced in a study of technical replicates of blood from a handful of donors. The protocol was immunoSEQ multiplex PCR, while the TCRdb copy is restricted to in-frame clones and leaves out a portion. Counted here are roughly 74,000 clones, 91% occurring once; the ten biggest clones make up 0.3% to 0.45%. The material sequenced was T cells isolated from PBMCs. The receptors come from a human donor in good health.

This clone turned up a few times. The CDR3 bases are TGTGCCAGCAGTTGGGACTTCATCTCGGAAGCTTTCTTT. Encoded protein: CASSWDFISEAFF. The chain carries TRBV9 and TRBJ1-1, with D possibly matching TRBD1 (5 bases). The CDR3 is made up of 13 amino acids. Germline V gives CDR1 SGDLS, CDR2 YYNGEE. V was trimmed by 5 bases and J by 8 bases, leaving 16 bases between them.

Written as DNA, the CDR3 is TGTGCCAGCAGTGACAGGGGAAAGGTGGGTCGCGGCTACACCTTC. It is translated as CASSDRGKVGRGYTF. V gene TRBV6-4 combines with J gene TRBJ1-2; D possibly corresponds to TRBD1 (5 bases). CDR1 and CDR2 (germline): MRHNA, SNTAGT. The CDR3 consists of 15 residues. Trimming cost V 2 bases and J 8 bases, with 18 bases left between them.

The chain links TRBV6-5 to TRBJ2-5; maybe TRBD2 (6 bases). The CDR3 runs 13 residues. Trimming cost V 7 bases and J 5 bases, with 14 bases left between them. From germline, CDR1 is MNHEY and CDR2 SVGAGI. The CDR3 DNA sequence: TGTGCCAGCAAAATCGGGGGACGGGAGACCCAGTACTTC. Residues: CASKIGGRETQYF.

The J gene is TRBJ1-5, the V gene TRBV21-1; TRBD1, the D gene given by the table, was not confirmed from the DNA. TRBV21-1 is a recognized pseudogene. The CDR3 extends over 16 amino acids. For the CDR3, the DNA is TGTGCCAGCAGAGGGGGACAGTCATACAACAATCAGCCCCAGCATTTT. Its protein product is CASRGGQSYNNQPQHF.

The chain has TRBV19 and TRBJ2-1; D is perhaps TRBD2 (6 bases). The CDR3 sequence is 15 residues long. V lost 3 bases and J 6 bases, leaving 15 bases between the germline ends. Germline assignment: CDR1 LNHDA and CDR2 SQIVND (reference sequence). DNA for the CDR3: TGTGCCAGTAGTATTAACTGGGGCGGGATCAATGAGCAGTTCTTC. Encoded protein: CASSINWGGINEQFF.

The chain links TRBV10-3 to TRBJ2-7; 12 bases match TRBD2. Germline V gene data show CDR1 as ENHRY and CDR2 as SYGVKD. V trimming: 6 bases; J trimming: 1 base; junction bases outside the gene matches: 7. The CDR3 contains 16 residues. The CDR3 bases are TGTGCCATCAGAGGGTCTAGCGGGAGGGCTTCCTACGAGCAGTACTTC. Translating gives CAIRGSSGRASYEQYF.

In this sample, this clone turned up once. The chain couples TRBV9 to TRBJ2-3, with 12 bases lining up with TRBD2. The ends lost 0 bases at V and 8 bases at J; junction bases unmatched: 13. Germline loops: CDR1 SGDLS, CDR2 YYNGEE. There are 18 residues in the CDR3. The CDR3 here is CASSVASVLAGGVATQYF. The CDR3, as DNA: TGTGCCAGCAGCGTAGCTTCTGTACTAGCGGGAGGCGTAGCTACGCAGTATTTT.

This clone occurred a few times. V is TRBV7-8 and J is TRBJ1-1; 8 bases match TRBD1. V dropped 5 bases and J dropped 6; count of bases not matched to a gene: 8. Germline V gene sequence: CDR1 SGHVS, CDR2 FQNEAQ. This CDR3 contains 14 residues. The CDR3 loop is CASSPDREGAEAFF. CDR3 nucleotides: TGTGCCAGCAGCCCGGACAGGGAGGGGGCTGAAGCTTTCTTT.

This clone showed up just once. Here the CDR3 reads CASSPQTGGARETQYF. The CDR3 DNA follows: TGTGCCAGCAGCCCCCAGACAGGGGGCGCAAGGGAGACCCAGTACTTC. The V gene is TRBV5-5, the J gene TRBJ2-5; 10 nucleotides align to TRBD1. Unmatched junction bases numbered 11, after V lost 4 bases and J lost 5 bases. CDR1 and CDR2 (germline): SGHKS, YYEKEE (reference sequence). CDR3 size: 16 residues.

V and J are TRBV19 and TRBJ1-5; the D is unclear. Trimming took off 3 bases at V and 6 bases at J, with 9 bases between the two ends. There are 13 residues in the CDR3. The germline CDR1 and CDR2 sequences are LNHDA and SQIVND (reference sequence). The DNA for the CDR3 is TGTGCCAGTAGTATTGAGGCATCTCAGCCCCAGCATTTT. This sequence encodes CASSIEASQPQHF.

The chain employs TRBV19 and TRBJ2-5, with TRBD1 as a possible D gene (6 bases). V shed 6 bases and J shed 2 bases, with 13 bases lying between them. The CDR3 loop spans 14 amino acids. Germline CDR1 is LNHDA and CDR2 is SQIVND (reference sequence). For the CDR3, the DNA is TGTGCCAGTAGGCAGGGGTCCCCTCAAGAGACCCAGTACTTC. Residues: CASRQGSPQETQYF.